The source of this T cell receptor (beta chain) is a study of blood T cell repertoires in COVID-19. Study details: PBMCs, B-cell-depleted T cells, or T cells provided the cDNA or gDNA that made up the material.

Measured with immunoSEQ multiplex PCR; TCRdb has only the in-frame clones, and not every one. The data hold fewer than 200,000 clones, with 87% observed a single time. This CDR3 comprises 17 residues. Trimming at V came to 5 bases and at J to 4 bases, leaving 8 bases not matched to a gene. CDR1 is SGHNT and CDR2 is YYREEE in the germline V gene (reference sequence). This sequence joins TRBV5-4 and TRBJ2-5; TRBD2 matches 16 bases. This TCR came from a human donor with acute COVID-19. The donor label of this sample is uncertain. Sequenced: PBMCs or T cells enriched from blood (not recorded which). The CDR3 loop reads CASRTGTSGGEVETQYF. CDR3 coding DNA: TGTGCCAGCAGAACCGGGACTAGCGGGGGGGAGGTAGAGACCCAGTACTTC.